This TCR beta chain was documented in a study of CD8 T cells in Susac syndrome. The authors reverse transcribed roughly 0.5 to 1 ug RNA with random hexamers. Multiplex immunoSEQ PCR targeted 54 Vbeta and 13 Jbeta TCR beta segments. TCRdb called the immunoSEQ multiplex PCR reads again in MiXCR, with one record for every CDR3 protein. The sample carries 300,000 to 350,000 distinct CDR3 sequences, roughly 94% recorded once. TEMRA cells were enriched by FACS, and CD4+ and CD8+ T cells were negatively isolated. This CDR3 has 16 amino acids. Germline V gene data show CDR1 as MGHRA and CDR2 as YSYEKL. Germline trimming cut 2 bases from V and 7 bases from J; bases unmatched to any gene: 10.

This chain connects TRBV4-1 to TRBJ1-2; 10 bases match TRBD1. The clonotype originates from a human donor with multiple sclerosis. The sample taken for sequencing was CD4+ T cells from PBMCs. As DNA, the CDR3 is TGCGCCAGCAGCCAAAGACAGGGGGCTGATCCGGTTGGCTACACCTTC. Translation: CASSQRQGADPVGYTF.